A single sample gave rise to the 26 T cell receptor beta chains below, sequenced in a study of vaccination effects on CD4 cells after COVID-19. Their cognate antigens are unknown. Libraries were prepared by immunoSEQ multiplex PCR; TCRdb keeps only in-frame clonotypes and omits some of them. The sample contains around 45,000 clones, around 76% of which appear only once. Cells that had been cultured for 9 to 10 days were the source of isolated CD4+ T cells. The sequences come from CD4+ T cells from PBMCs cultured without peptide, collected before COVID-19 vaccination. These receptors were obtained from a human donor who had a prior SARS-CoV-2 infection.

The chain recombines TRBV4-2 with TRBJ2-7, with D tentatively TRBD2 (6 bases). CDR3 length: 14 residues. The germline V gene encodes CDR1 LGHNA and CDR2 YNFKEQ. With 4 bases removed from V and 5 bases from J, the gap between germline ends came to 15 bases. In nucleotides, the CDR3 is TGTGCCAGCAGCCTCCAGGGAGGCTTGGACGAGCAGTACTTC. Its translation is CASSLQGGLDEQYF.

The rearrangement joins TRBV11-3 to TRBJ1-1, with 9 bases that match TRBD1. The CDR3 has 15 residues. V gave up 5 bases and J gave up 3 bases; unmatched junction bases: 7. Germline V lookup: CDR1 SGHNT, CDR2 YENEEA. CDR3 residues: CASSPQDRGHTEAFF. The DNA for the CDR3 is TGTGCCAGCAGCCCCCAGGACAGGGGCCACACTGAAGCTTTCTTT.

The chain joins TRBV6-6 to TRBJ2-1; TRBD2 agrees at 14 bases. Germline lookup yields CDR1 MNHNY and CDR2 SVGAGI (reference sequence). There are 17 residues in the CDR3. With V trimmed by 6 bases and J by 8 bases, 12 bases remained unmatched. The CDR3 reads CASSRPAGLAGGDEQFF. The DNA for the CDR3 is TGTGCCAGCAGCCGACCCGCCGGACTAGCGGGAGGCGATGAGCAGTTCTTC.

CDR3 sequence: CASSSNPLAGGRTDTQYF. The CDR3 bases are TGCGCCAGCAGCTCCAACCCACTAGCGGGAGGTCGCACAGATACGCAGTATTTT. The chain uses TRBV5-1 and TRBJ2-3; the match to TRBD2 covers 12 bases. Germline V lookup: CDR1 SGHRS, CDR2 YFSETQ. The junction had 9 bases not matched to a gene; V was cut back by 3 bases and J by 1 base. The CDR3 contains 18 residues.

V gene TRBV28 combines with J gene TRBJ1-6, with a tentative D call TRBD1 (5 bases). The CDR3 loop spans 16 amino acids. Germline CDR1 MDHEN, CDR2 SYDVKM. With 6 bases removed from V and 5 bases from J, the gap between germline ends came to 17 bases. The CDR3 bases are TGTGCCAGCAGCATTACCCCGGGACGGGATAATTCACCCCTCCACTTT. Translation: CASSITPGRDNSPLHF.

This clone has a single count. This chain connects TRBV19 to TRBJ1-2, with D perhaps matching TRBD1 (6 bases). The V and J ends lost 3 bases and 3 bases respectively, with 14 bases between them. The CDR3 loop spans 15 amino acids. Germline assignment: CDR1 LNHDA and CDR2 SQIVND (reference sequence). The CDR3 region has the DNA TGTGCCAGTAGTATGAGGAGGGGGAGATACTATGGCTACACCTTC. It specifies CASSMRRGRYYGYTF.

The CDR3 DNA reads as TGTGCCAGCAGCGTAGCGCTTAGCGGGGGTTCGAGTGAGCAGTTCTTC. Protein sequence: CASSVALSGGSSEQFF. The rearrangement joins TRBV9 to TRBJ2-1, with 9 bases that match TRBD2. V lost 0 bases, J lost 9 bases, and 10 bases stayed unmatched. The V gene's germline CDR1 is SGDLS and CDR2 YYNGEE. The length of the CDR3 is 16 residues. The entire variable domain, with the rest obtained from reference TRBV9 and TRBJ2-1, is as follows: DSGVTQTPKHLITATGQRVTLRCSPRSGDLSVYWYQQSLDQGLQFLIQYYNGEERAKGNILERFSAQQFPDLHSELNLSSLELGDSALYFCASSVALSGGSSEQFFGPGTRLTVL.

Here the CDR3 reads CASRWGGTGNGYTF. CDR3 sequence (DNA): TGTGCCAGCAGATGGGGTGGGACAGGGAACGGCTACACCTTC. V is TRBV5-6 and J is TRBJ1-2, with 9 bases fitting TRBD1. With V trimmed by 5 bases and J by 8 bases, 10 bases remained unmatched. Germline-derived CDR1 and CDR2 are SGHDT and YYEEEE. The CDR3 extends over 14 amino acids.

The CDR3 is CSAQQGYGYTF. CDR3 in DNA: TGCAGTGCCCAACAGGGGTATGGCTACACCTTC. V gene TRBV20-1 combines with J gene TRBJ1-2, with 7 nucleotides matching TRBD1. This CDR3 has 11 residues. V lost 6 bases, J lost 5 bases, and 3 bases stayed unmatched. Germline V CDR1 and CDR2: DFQATT, SNEGSKA (reference sequence).

This clone was counted once. The V call is TRBV6-1, the J call TRBJ2-7; perhaps TRBD2 as D (6 bases). The CDR3 runs 15 residues. Germline CDR1 reads MNHNS; CDR2 reads SASEGT. Trimming shortened V by 3 bases and J by 3 bases, and 15 bases separated the two germline ends. CDR3 protein: CASSDGPREYYEQYF. The CDR3 DNA follows: TGTGCCAGCAGTGATGGGCCGCGGGAATACTACGAGCAGTACTTC.

Here the CDR3 reads CSTSQASGNTIYF. DNA for the CDR3: TGTTCAACTTCACAGGCCTCTGGAAACACCATATATTTT. The chain has TRBV19 and TRBJ1-3; maybe TRBD1 (5 bases). The CDR3 consists of 13 residues. The germline V gene encodes CDR1 LNHDA and CDR2 SQIVND (reference sequence).

This clone turned up a few times. The chain combines TRBV15 with TRBJ2-7; 9 bases agree with TRBD1. After removal of 1 base from V and 5 bases from J, the junction contained 3 bases not matched to a gene. CDR3 size: 14 residues. The V gene's germline CDR1 is LNHNV and CDR2 YYDKDF (reference sequence). The CDR3 loop is CATSRGDRDNEQYF. The DNA of the CDR3 is TGTGCCACCAGCAGAGGGGACAGGGACAACGAGCAGTACTTC.

CDR3 sequence: CASRGGTPRERFF. The CDR3 DNA is TGTGCCAGCAGGGGCGGGACGCCCCGGGAGAGGTTCTTC. V and J are TRBV6-5 and TRBJ2-1; D perhaps matches TRBD2 (6 bases). V lost 6 bases and J lost 15, with 21 bases in between. Germline CDR1 is MNHEY and CDR2 is SVGAGI. The CDR3 runs to 13 residues.

The chain has TRBV7-3 and TRBJ2-7, with D tentatively TRBD2 (6 bases). Germline lookup yields CDR1 SGHTA and CDR2 FQGTGA. CDR3 size: 13 residues. Trimming took off 5 bases at V and 3 bases at J, with 11 bases between the two ends. CDR3 bases: TGTGCCAGCAGCCTAGGCGGGATCTACGAGCAGTACTTC. The encoded protein is CASSLGGIYEQYF.

The rearrangement joins TRBV7-2 to TRBJ2-5; weak D call: TRBD2 (6 bases). Trimming took off 5 bases at V and 5 bases at J, with 15 bases between the two ends. The germline CDR1 and CDR2 sequences are SGHTA and FQGNSA. The CDR3 is 14 amino acids. The CDR3 bases are TGTGCCAGCAGCCTGGCTGGGACTGTGGAGACCCAGTACTTC. It is translated as CASSLAGTVETQYF.

The V call is TRBV5-1, the J call TRBJ2-1; D not certain. Germline V gene sequence: CDR1 SGHRS, CDR2 YFSETQ. V was cut by 0 bases and J by 7 bases, with 11 bases left in between. There are 14 residues in the CDR3. CDR3 bases: TGCGCCAGCAGCTTGGTTGCTCCGCGGAATGAGCAGTTCTTC. The encoded protein is CASSLVAPRNEQFF.

The rearrangement links TRBV29-1 to TRBJ2-3; no firm D call. CDR1 is SQVTM and CDR2 is ANQGSEA in the germline V gene. Trimming pared 3 bases from V and 4 bases from J, leaving 11 bases between. This CDR3 region has 13 residues. CDR3 DNA: TGCAGCGTTGATATGGGGTTACCAGATACGCAGTATTTT. Translated, it gives CSVDMGLPDTQYF.

The chain recombines TRBV5-6 with TRBJ2-2; D ambiguous. The germline V gene encodes CDR1 SGHDT and CDR2 YYEEEE. The ends were cut back, 0 bases at V and 7 bases at J, with 16 bases in the middle. The CDR3 spans 16 residues. The CDR3 DNA reads TGTGCCAGCAGCTTGGCCGGCCGCCCAGGTGACGGGGAGCTGTTTTTT. Encoded protein: CASSLAGRPGDGELFF.

This clone appeared a single time. The chain employs TRBV28 and TRBJ2-3; D unclear. Germline V CDR1 and CDR2: MDHEN, SYDVKM. V lost 8 bases and J 3 bases, leaving 9 bases between the germline ends. The CDR3 extends over 12 amino acids. The CDR3 protein is CASGRLTDTQYF. CDR3 nucleotide sequence: TGTGCCAGCGGGCGCTTAACAGATACGCAGTATTTT.

The chain recombines TRBV5-6 with TRBJ1-2, with D maybe TRBD1 (6 bases). The ends were cut back, 3 bases at V and 5 bases at J, with 26 bases in the middle. The CDR3 sequence is 18 residues long. CDR1 and CDR2 from the germline V gene are SGHDT and YYEEEE. CDR3 DNA sequence: TGTGCCAGCAGCTCCATGTTTGGGGGCTACTCAGGGTCTTATGGCTACACCTTC. The encoded protein is CASSSMFGGYSGSYGYTF.

The J gene is TRBJ2-6, the V gene TRBV6-4; 9 nucleotides match TRBD2. This CDR3 has 16 residues. Germline assignment: CDR1 MRHNA and CDR2 SNTAGT. V was clipped by 3 bases and J by 2 bases; unmatched bases: 2. For the CDR3, the DNA is TGTGCCAGCAGTGAGGTAGCGGGAGCTGGGGCCAACGTCCTGACTTTC. It codes for CASSEVAGAGANVLTF.

The V gene is TRBV30, the J gene TRBJ2-7; TRBD1 matches at 8 bases. CDR3 size: 12 residues. CDR1 and CDR2 (germline): GTSNPN, SVGIG (reference sequence). With 8 bases clipped from V and 3 bases from J, the junction kept 6 bases outside the gene matches. CDR3 nucleotide sequence: TGTGCCAGCGGACAGGGAGTCTACGAGCAGTACTTC. It encodes CASGQGVYEQYF.

This chain connects TRBV7-3 to TRBJ2-5, with D possibly being TRBD1 or TRBD2 (6 bases each). V was cut by 1 base and J by 1 base, with 7 bases left in between. CDR3 length: 14 residues. Germline values: CDR1 SGHTA, CDR2 FQGTGA. CDR3: CASSLRGAQETQYF. CDR3 DNA sequence: TGTGCCAGCAGCTTAAGGGGGGCCCAAGAGACCCAGTACTTC.

The gene calls are TRBV4-3 and TRBJ2-5; no reliable D call. The CDR3 is 15 residues long. The germline V gene encodes CDR1 LGHNA and CDR2 YSLEER. Trimming stripped 0 bases from V and 5 bases from J, with 13 bases between. Written as DNA, the CDR3 is TGCGCCAGCAGCCAAGATGACAAACCCTCGGAGACCCAGTACTTC. The encoded protein is CASSQDDKPSETQYF.

The rearrangement links TRBV15 to TRBJ1-4; D is undetermined. The V end was cut by 2 bases, the J end by 7 bases, with 5 bases between. Germline values: CDR1 LNHNV, CDR2 YYDKDF (reference sequence). CDR3 length: 12 amino acids. The CDR3 region is CATSRRTEKLFF. In DNA form, the CDR3 reads TGTGCCACCAGCAGACGGACTGAAAAACTGTTTTTT. The variable domain in full, with the rest retrieved from reference TRBV15 and TRBJ1-4, is DAMVIQNPRYQVTQFGKPVTLSCSQTLNHNVMYWYQQKSSQAPKLLFHYYDKDFNNEADTPDNFQSRRPNTSFCFLDIRSPGLGDTAMYLCATSRRTEKLFFGSGTQLSVL.

The rearrangement links TRBV12-3 or TRBV12-4 to TRBJ1-1; D might be TRBD1 (6 bases). V lost 1 base and J 5 bases, leaving 8 bases between the germline ends. The CDR3 is made up of 13 amino acids. CDR3 in amino acids: CASSLGGGTEAFF. In nucleotides, the CDR3 is TGTGCCAGCAGTTTAGGAGGGGGAACTGAAGCTTTCTTT.